Following are 7 T cell receptor beta chains from one sample sequenced in a study of spatial heterogeneity in lung cancer. TCRdb independently ran MiXCR on the 5' RACE reads; one entry per CDR3 protein. The profile covers some 110,000 distinct CDR3 sequences, with 9% to 15% appearing a single time and approximately 15% taken by the ten largest. Indicated time point: blood at routine non-recurrence follow-up after resection. TCRs were sequenced from unsorted whole RNA of tumor, nontumor lung or PBMC. The input for sequencing was PBMCs, taken at follow-up. Receptors originate from a male donor with early-stage non-small cell lung cancer.

This clonotype was found a few times. The V gene is TRBV5-5, the J gene TRBJ1-4; D is undetermined. The germline gives CDR1 SGHKS, CDR2 YYEKEE (reference sequence). CDR3 length equals 14 residues. V lost 3 bases and J 0 bases, leaving 6 bases between the germline ends. The CDR3 bases are TGTGCCAGCAGCTCCATGACAACTAATGAAAAACTGTTTTTT. Amino acid sequence: CASSSMTTNEKLFF.

This clonotype appeared many times. This chain links TRBV7-2 with TRBJ1-3, with D hard to call. The germline V gene has CDR1 SGHTA and CDR2 FQGNSA. V lost 4 bases, J lost 0 bases, and 13 bases lay in between. This CDR3 has 16 amino acids. CDR3 coding DNA: TGTGCCAGCAGCTCCGCCGGGCCGAGCTCTGGAAACACCATATATTTT. Protein product: CASSSAGPSSGNTIYF.

In this sample, this clonotype turned up a few times. This CDR3 reads CAWRQGERIRETQYF. In DNA form, the CDR3 reads TGTGCCTGGAGGCAGGGAGAAAGAATCAGAGAAACCCAGTACTTC. V is TRBV30 and J is TRBJ2-5; D is possibly TRBD1 or TRBD2 (5 bases each). V was trimmed by 3 bases and J by 8 bases, leaving 22 bases between them. The CDR3 spans 15 residues. Germline loops: CDR1 GTSNPN, CDR2 SVGIG (reference sequence).

In DNA, the CDR3 is TGTGCCTGGAGTCAACAGGGGGGAAAACTGTTTTTT. This codes for CAWSQQGGKLFF. The chain has TRBV30 and TRBJ1-4; 8 nucleotides line up with TRBD1. The CDR3 contains 12 residues. Trimming at V came to 2 bases and at J to 10 bases, leaving 3 bases not matched to a gene. The germline V gene encodes CDR1 GTSNPN and CDR2 SVGIG (reference sequence).

This chain connects TRBV19 to TRBJ1-5, with 9 positions matching TRBD1. Trimming at V came to 8 bases and at J to 10 bases, leaving 12 bases not matched to a gene. The CDR3 has 14 residues. Germline V gene lookup returns CDR1 LNHDA and CDR2 SQIVND (reference sequence). CDR3 region: CASRTGEPNLPQHF. CDR3 bases: TGTGCCAGTCGGACAGGGGAACCTAATCTACCCCAGCATTTT.

This clonotype was detected many times. The CDR3 sequence: CAWSMGYRGNTEAFF. The CDR3 nucleotides read TGTGCCTGGAGTATGGGGTATCGAGGGAACACTGAAGCTTTCTTT. The chain has TRBV30 and TRBJ1-1; D gene unclear. The CDR3 is made up of 15 amino acids. Germline V gene sequence: CDR1 GTSNPN, CDR2 SVGIG (reference sequence). Trimming left V 2 bases short and J 1 base short, with 14 bases between.

This clonotype has only a few counts. Here the CDR3 DNA reads TGTGCCAGCAGCCCCGGGGGGGCCAGGTACAATGAGCAGTTCTTC. Translated, it gives CASSPGGARYNEQFF. The chain has TRBV13 and TRBJ2-1; 8 nucleotides line up with TRBD2. Germline loops: CDR1 PRHDT, CDR2 FYEKMQ (reference sequence). The ends lost 5 bases at V and 4 bases at J; junction bases unmatched: 7. The CDR3 consists of 15 residues.